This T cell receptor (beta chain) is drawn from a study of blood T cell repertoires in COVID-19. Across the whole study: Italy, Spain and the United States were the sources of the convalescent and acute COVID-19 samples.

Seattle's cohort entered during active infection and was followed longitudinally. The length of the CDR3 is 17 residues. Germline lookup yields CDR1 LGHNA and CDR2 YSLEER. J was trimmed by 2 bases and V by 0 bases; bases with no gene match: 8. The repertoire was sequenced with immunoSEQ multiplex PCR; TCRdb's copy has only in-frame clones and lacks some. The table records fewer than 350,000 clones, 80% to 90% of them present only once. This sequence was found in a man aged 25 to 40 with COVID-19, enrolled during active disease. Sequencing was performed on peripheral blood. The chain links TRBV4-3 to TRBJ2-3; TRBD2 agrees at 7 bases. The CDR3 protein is CASSQEGREDNTDTQYF. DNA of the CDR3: TGCGCCAGCAGCCAAGAGGGTCGGGAGGACAACACAGATACGCAGTATTTT.